Described below is a single T cell receptor (beta chain) sequence and its context. The antigen remains unidentified. The sample belongs to a study of T cell responses to AZD1222 COVID-19 vaccine. Overall study findings and caveats: Spike was spanned by vaccine-associated CD4 TCRs, with dominance at 160-218 and 743-854. Donors in the cohort were predominantly white British and more often female, and clonal diversity was possibly underestimated. Repertoires were obtained solely post-peak T cell response.

V dropped 1 base and J dropped 7 bases, with 9 bases sitting between them. Per germline, CDR1 SGHRS and CDR2 YFSETQ. The CDR3 consists of 12 residues. This table comes from immunoSEQ multiplex PCR, and its TCRdb copy is limited to in-frame clones, with some not included. The sample has around 130,000 clones, roughly 85% seen once. The sample was peripheral blood, taken on day 0 of AZD1222 vaccination. The rearrangement joins TRBV5-1 to TRBJ2-7; possible D gene TRBD1, 5 bases. This receptor was identified in an adult in good health. CDR3 bases: TGCGCCAGCAGCTTGTGGGGCTGGGAGCAGTACTTC. This translates into CASSLWGWEQYF.